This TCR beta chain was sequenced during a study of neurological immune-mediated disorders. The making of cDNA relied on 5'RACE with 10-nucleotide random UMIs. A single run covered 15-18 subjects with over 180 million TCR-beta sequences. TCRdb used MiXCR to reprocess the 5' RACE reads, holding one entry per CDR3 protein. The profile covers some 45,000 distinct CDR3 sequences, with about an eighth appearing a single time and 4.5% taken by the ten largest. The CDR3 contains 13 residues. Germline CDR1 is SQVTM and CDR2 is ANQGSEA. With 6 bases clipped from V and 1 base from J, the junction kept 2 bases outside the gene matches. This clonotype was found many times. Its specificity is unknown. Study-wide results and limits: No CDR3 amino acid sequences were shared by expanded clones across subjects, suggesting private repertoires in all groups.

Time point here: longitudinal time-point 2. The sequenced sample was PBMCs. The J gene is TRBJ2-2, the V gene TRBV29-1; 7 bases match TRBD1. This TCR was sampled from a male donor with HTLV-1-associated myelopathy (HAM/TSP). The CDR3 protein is CSVNRGNTGELFF. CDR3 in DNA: TGCAGCGTGAACAGGGGGAACACCGGGGAGCTGTTTTTT.